This TCR beta chain originates from a study of cytomegalovirus exposure and HLA in healthy donors. For the study at large: Genotyping of about 400 donors showed that about 83% belonged to the Caucasian-associated ancestry cluster. Broader study findings: Researchers reported in a later analysis that a missense DCLRE1C variant was tied to TCR beta V- and J-gene trimming.

The count of this clone is one. The antigen is not known. The study ran its PCR with 60 Vbeta and 13 Jbeta primers. Here immunoSEQ multiplex PCR was the method, and the copy in TCRdb shows in-frame clones only, minus some. The sample shows 120,000 or so clones, around four fifths of them seen only once. The clonotype was recovered from a man aged 18-30 years in good health and CMV-seropositive. Sequenced sample: PBMCs.

As DNA, the CDR3 is TGTGCCAGCAGTTACCTCTACGAGCAGTACTTC. Amino acid sequence: CASSYLYEQYF. The V gene is TRBV6-6, the J gene TRBJ2-5, with D hard to call. The J call may be mistaken, given a closer DNA end match to TRBJ2-7. Germline assignment: CDR1 MNHNY and CDR2 SVGAGI (reference sequence). The CDR3 loop spans 11 amino acids.